Following are 3 T cell receptor beta chains from one sample sequenced in a study of T-cell reconstitution after alpha-beta-depleted transplantation in children. Unique molecular identifiers tagged the TCRbeta library. TCRdb independently ran MiXCR on the PCR reads; one entry per CDR3 protein. This table holds about 200,000 distinct CDR3 sequences, roughly 9.1% found once. This sample comprised PBMCs, mostly from graft donor cells, obtained 360 days after TCRalphabeta/CD19-depleted stem cell transplant. Receptor source: a male patient between 2 and 10 years old who had a stem cell transplant for acute myeloid leukemia, so the T cells may come from the graft donor.

This clonotype was counted only a few times. The chain employs TRBV5-1 and TRBJ2-2, with 8 bases lining up with TRBD1. This CDR3 is built from 16 residues. Unmatched junction bases numbered 5, after V lost 4 bases and J lost 0 bases. Germline-derived CDR1 and CDR2 are SGHRS and YFSETQ. The CDR3 DNA reads TGCGCCAGCAGCACCCGGACAGGGTCGAACACCGGGGAGCTGTTTTTT. Translated, it gives CASSTRTGSNTGELFF.

This clonotype showed up many times. The V and J genes are TRBV12-3 or TRBV12-4 and TRBJ2-7; 10 bases map to TRBD2. This CDR3 is 15 amino acids long. V lost 6 bases, J lost 6 bases, and 11 bases stayed unmatched. The CDR3 bases are TGTGCCAGCAGCCCGAGCGGGAGGGTAGGGCGCGAGCAGTACTTC. Translated, it gives CASSPSGRVGREQYF.

This clonotype was counted at least ten times. The chain joins TRBV7-2 to TRBJ2-5, with TRBD1 matching over 9 bases. J lost 5 bases, V lost 1 base, and 5 bases had no gene match. This CDR3 has 15 residues. CDR1 is SGHTA, CDR2 FQGNSA, per germline. The chain's CDR3 is CASSLGSDRGETQYF. The CDR3 DNA sequence: TGTGCCAGCAGCTTAGGATCTGACAGGGGGGAGACCCAGTACTTC. The full variable domain, its missing parts supplied by reference TRBV7-2 and TRBJ2-5, is GAGVSQSPSNKVTEKGKDVELRCDPISGHTALYWYRQSLGQGLEFLIYFQGNSAPDKSGLPSDRFSAERTGGSVSTLTIQRTQQEDSAVYLCASSLGSDRGETQYFGPGTRLLVL.